This T cell receptor (beta chain) was obtained from a study of radiotherapy plus CTLA-4 blockade in lung cancer. Study-level background: Objective responses were observed in 15% to 20% of patients, and disease control was achieved by 30% to 35%.

This table comes from immunoSEQ multiplex PCR, and its TCRdb copy is limited to in-frame clones, with some not included. The sample contains 100,000 or so clones, about four fifths of which appear only once. Trimming removed 5 bases at V and 1 base at J, with 3 bases between. CDR1 and CDR2 (germline): MNHNY, SVGAGI (reference sequence). The CDR3 is made up of 11 amino acids. Each patient with chemo-refractory metastatic non-small-cell lung cancer was treated with focal radiation plus CTLA-4 blockade using ipilimumab. Worth noting for this clone: Its target is not known.

Broader study findings: TCR clones of tumor origin grew in blood after radiotherapy plus ipilimumab. Response, reportedly, was best predicted by interferon-beta along with early blood T cell clone dynamics.

Sequenced here: peripheral blood, sampled from a patient treated with radiotherapy plus ipilimumab. The J gene is TRBJ2-7, the V gene TRBV6-6; D is ambiguous. The sequence was collected from a human donor with non-small cell lung cancer that progressed on radiotherapy plus ipilimumab. Here the CDR3 DNA reads TGTGCCAGCAGTAGGTCCTACGAGCAGTACTTC. Translating it yields CASSRSYEQYF.